These 10 T cell receptor beta chains originate from one sample sequenced in a study of blood T cells in healthy people across ages. Primed by a sample-barcoded 5' primer and a J-beta primer mix, a second PCR proceeded for about 6 to 12 cycles. TCRdb re-analysed the 5' RACE reads in MiXCR, keeping a single row per CDR3 protein. This sample has roughly 680,000 distinct CDR3 sequences, with around 49% found just once. The specimen sequenced was blood. Receptors originate from a woman between 55 and 75 years old in good health.

The chain joins TRBV4-2 to TRBJ2-6, with TRBD1 identical over 9 bases. The CDR3 sequence is 17 residues long. J was trimmed by 2 bases and V by 1 base; bases with no gene match: 3. Germline V CDR1 and CDR2: LGHNA, YNFKEQ. The CDR3 nucleotides read TGTGCCAGCAGCCAAGCGGGACAGGGTACTGGGGCCAACGTCCTGACTTTC. Encoded protein: CASSQAGQGTGANVLTF.

The V and J genes are TRBV20-1 and TRBJ1-2, with D perhaps matching TRBD1 (6 bases). This CDR3 contains 15 residues. V gave up 0 bases and J gave up 2 bases, with 13 bases separating them. Germline lookup yields CDR1 DFQATT and CDR2 SNEGSKA (reference sequence). The CDR3 spells CSARDYRVGNYGYTF. CDR3 DNA sequence: TGCAGTGCTAGAGACTACAGGGTTGGCAACTATGGCTACACCTTC.

This clonotype was found a few times. V and J are TRBV7-7 and TRBJ2-7; D possibly matches TRBD1 or TRBD2 (6 bases each). The germline V gene encodes CDR1 SSHAT and CDR2 FNYEAQ (reference sequence). CDR3 length equals 15 residues. Trimming removed 1 base from V and 1 base from J, with 11 bases in between. The CDR3 DNA reads as TGTGCCAGCAGCTTAGGGGGGGCCGGATCCTACGAGCAGTACTTC. It codes for CASSLGGAGSYEQYF.

This rearrangement joins TRBV29-1 to TRBJ1-1, with D unclear. The CDR3 has 12 amino acids. V dropped 6 bases and J dropped 3 bases, with 11 bases sitting between them. Germline loops: CDR1 SQVTM, CDR2 ANQGSEA. The CDR3 is CSVRTQYTEAFF. CDR3 DNA: TGCAGCGTAAGGACGCAATACACTGAAGCTTTCTTT.

This clonotype was detected only a few times. CDR3 residues: CASSFDGIQPQHF. CDR3 in DNA: TGTGCCAGCAGTTTTGACGGGATTCAGCCCCAGCATTTT. This chain links TRBV27 with TRBJ1-5, with D hard to call. Germline values: CDR1 MNHEY, CDR2 SMNVEV (reference sequence). V gave up 3 bases and J gave up 6 bases, with 9 bases separating them. The CDR3 contains 13 residues.

The V and J genes are TRBV27 and TRBJ2-7; D is uncertain. CDR3 length: 13 residues. V shed 3 bases and J shed 0 bases, with 6 bases lying between them. Germline V gene data show CDR1 as MNHEY and CDR2 as SMNVEV (reference sequence). In DNA form, the CDR3 reads TGTGCCAGCAGTTTTACCGGCTCCTACGAGCAGTACTTC. Translating gives CASSFTGSYEQYF.

The rearrangement joins TRBV4-3 to TRBJ1-2; possibly TRBD1 for D (5 bases). Trimming took 2 bases from V and 10 from J, leaving 17 bases between them. Per germline, CDR1 LGHNA and CDR2 YSLEER. The CDR3 runs 14 residues. CDR3 protein: CASSQFKGLGDYTF. The CDR3 nucleotides read TGCGCCAGCAGCCAATTCAAGGGGCTGGGGGACTACACCTTC.

The chain has TRBV29-1 and TRBJ2-7; the D is unclear. Deletions cut 5 bases from V and 0 bases from J, with 14 bases between. This CDR3 comprises 14 residues. The germline V gene encodes CDR1 SQVTM and CDR2 ANQGSEA. The CDR3 is CSVKVGLSSYEQYF. CDR3 nucleotides: TGCAGCGTTAAGGTGGGCCTGAGCTCCTACGAGCAGTACTTC.

The chain is built from TRBV7-3 and TRBJ2-1, with TRBD2 as a possible D gene (5 bases). This CDR3 is built from 14 residues. Germline V gives CDR1 SGHTA, CDR2 FQGTGA. With 8 bases removed from V and 5 bases from J, the gap between germline ends came to 16 bases. Here the CDR3 DNA reads TGTGCCAGCTCCCCCCGGGAACCCCACAATGAGCAGTTCTTC. Translated, it gives CASSPREPHNEQFF.

The V call is TRBV29-1, the J call TRBJ2-7; 10 bases line up with TRBD1. The CDR3 is 13 amino acids. V gave up 2 bases and J gave up 6 bases; unmatched junction bases: 4. Germline-derived CDR1 and CDR2 are SQVTM and ANQGSEA. Here the CDR3 reads CSVERGQGREQYF. DNA for the CDR3: TGCAGCGTTGAAAGGGGACAGGGGCGCGAGCAGTACTTC.